This TCR beta chain was found in a study of technical replicates of blood from a few donors. CDR3 length: 15 amino acids. The V and J ends lost 2 bases and 14 bases, in that order; junction bases with no gene match: 12. The germline V gene encodes CDR1 SGHTA and CDR2 FQGNSA. Data came from immunoSEQ multiplex PCR; TCRdb stores just in-frame clones and leaves some out. The table records 65,000 to 80,000 clones, 85% to 95% of them present only once. The receptor was isolated from a human donor in good health. The V gene is TRBV7-2, the J gene TRBJ2-1, with TRBD2 matching over 10 bases. The sequenced sample was T cells isolated from PBMCs. CDR3 region: CASSLRSKGTSGKFF. The CDR3 nucleotides are TGTGCCAGCAGCTTAAGGTCTAAAGGTACTAGCGGGAAGTTCTTC.